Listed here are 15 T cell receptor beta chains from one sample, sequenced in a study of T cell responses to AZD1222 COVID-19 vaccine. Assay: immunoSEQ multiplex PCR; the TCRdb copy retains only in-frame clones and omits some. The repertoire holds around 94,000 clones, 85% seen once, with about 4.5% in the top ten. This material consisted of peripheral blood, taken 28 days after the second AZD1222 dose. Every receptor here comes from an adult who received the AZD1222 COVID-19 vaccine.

The CDR3 here is CASSLTRQATDTQYF. The CDR3 bases are TGTGCCAGCAGTTTAACCCGCCAGGCCACAGATACGCAGTATTTT. The chain is built from TRBV27 and TRBJ2-3; the D is unclear. V was trimmed by 2 bases and J by 2 bases, leaving 11 bases between them. The germline V gene encodes CDR1 MNHEY and CDR2 SMNVEV (reference sequence). The CDR3 runs 15 residues.

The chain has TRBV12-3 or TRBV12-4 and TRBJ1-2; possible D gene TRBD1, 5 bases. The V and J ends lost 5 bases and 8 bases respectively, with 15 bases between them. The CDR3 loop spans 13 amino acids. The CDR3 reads CASSARDRRGYTF. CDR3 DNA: TGTGCCAGCAGTGCCCGGGACCGCCGGGGCTACACCTTC.

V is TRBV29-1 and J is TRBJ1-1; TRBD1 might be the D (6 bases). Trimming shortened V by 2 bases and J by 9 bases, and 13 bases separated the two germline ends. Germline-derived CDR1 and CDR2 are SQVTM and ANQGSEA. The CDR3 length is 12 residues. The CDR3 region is CSVERGGWKAFF. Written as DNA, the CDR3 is TGCAGCGTTGAAAGGGGGGGTTGGAAAGCTTTCTTT.

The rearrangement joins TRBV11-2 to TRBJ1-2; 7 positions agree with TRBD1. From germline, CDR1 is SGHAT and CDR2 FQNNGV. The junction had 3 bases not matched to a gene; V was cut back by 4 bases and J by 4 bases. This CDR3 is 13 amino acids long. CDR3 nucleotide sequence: TGTGCCAGCAGCTCGGGACAGTTCTATGGCTACACCTTC. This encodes CASSSGQFYGYTF.

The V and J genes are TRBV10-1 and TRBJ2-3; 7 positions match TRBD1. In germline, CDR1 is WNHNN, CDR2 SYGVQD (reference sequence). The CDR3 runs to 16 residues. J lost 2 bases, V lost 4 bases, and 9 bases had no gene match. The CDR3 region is CASSVIRTGNTDTQYF. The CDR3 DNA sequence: TGCGCCAGCAGTGTAATTCGGACAGGAAACACAGATACGCAGTATTTT.

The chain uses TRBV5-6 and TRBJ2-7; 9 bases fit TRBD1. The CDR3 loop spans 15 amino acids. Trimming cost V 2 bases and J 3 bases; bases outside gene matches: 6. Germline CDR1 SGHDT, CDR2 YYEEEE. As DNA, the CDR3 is TGTGCCAGCAGCTTCACCCAGGGACAGGGCTACGAGCAGTACTTC. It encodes CASSFTQGQGYEQYF.

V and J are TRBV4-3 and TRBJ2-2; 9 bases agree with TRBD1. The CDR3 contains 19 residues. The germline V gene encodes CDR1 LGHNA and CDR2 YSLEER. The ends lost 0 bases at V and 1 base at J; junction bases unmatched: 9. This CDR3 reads CASSQDADRGPVNTGELFF. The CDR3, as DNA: TGCGCCAGCAGCCAAGATGCGGACAGGGGACCCGTGAACACCGGGGAGCTGTTTTTT.

For the CDR3, the DNA is TGTGCCAGCAGCTTAAGACCCTACGGGGGGGAGCTGTTTTTT. This sequence encodes CASSLRPYGGELFF. The rearrangement uses TRBV7-3 and TRBJ2-2; D is uncertain. V was clipped by 1 base and J by 8 bases, with 11 bases between them. The CDR3 length is 14 residues. Looked up from germline, CDR1 is SGHTA and CDR2 is FQGTGA. The full variable domain, completed using reference TRBV7-3 and TRBJ2-2, is GAGVSQTPSNKVTEKGKYVELRCDPISGHTALYWYRQSLGQGPEFLIYFQGTGAADDSGLPNDRFFAVRPEGSVSTLKIQRTERGDSAVYLCASSLRPYGGELFFGEGSRLTVL.

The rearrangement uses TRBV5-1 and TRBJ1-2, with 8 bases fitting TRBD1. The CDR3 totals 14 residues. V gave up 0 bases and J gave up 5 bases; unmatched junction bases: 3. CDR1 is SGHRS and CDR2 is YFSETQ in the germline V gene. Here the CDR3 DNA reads TGCGCCAGCAGCTTGGCAGGGGGCACTTATGGCTACACCTTC. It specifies CASSLAGGTYGYTF.

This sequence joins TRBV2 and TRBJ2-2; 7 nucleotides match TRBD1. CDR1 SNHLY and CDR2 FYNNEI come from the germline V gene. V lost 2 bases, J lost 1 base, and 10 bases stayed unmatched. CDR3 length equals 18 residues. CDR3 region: CASSEKGGRAGNTGELFF. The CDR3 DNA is TGTGCCAGCAGTGAAAAAGGGGGCAGGGCAGGGAACACCGGGGAGCTGTTTTTT.

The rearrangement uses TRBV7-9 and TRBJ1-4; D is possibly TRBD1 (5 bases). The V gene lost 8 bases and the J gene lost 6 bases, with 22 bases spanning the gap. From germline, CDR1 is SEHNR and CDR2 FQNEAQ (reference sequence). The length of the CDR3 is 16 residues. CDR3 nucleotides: TGTGCCAGCCAGGGACCGACTTACGGGGGACATGAAAAACTGTTTTTT. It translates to CASQGPTYGGHEKLFF.

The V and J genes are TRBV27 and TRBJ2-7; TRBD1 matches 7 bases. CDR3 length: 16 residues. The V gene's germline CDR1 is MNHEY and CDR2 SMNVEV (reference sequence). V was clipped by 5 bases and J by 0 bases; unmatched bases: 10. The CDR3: CASSDTPGQSSYEQYF. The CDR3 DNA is TGTGCCAGCAGTGACACCCCGGGACAGAGCTCCTACGAGCAGTACTTC.

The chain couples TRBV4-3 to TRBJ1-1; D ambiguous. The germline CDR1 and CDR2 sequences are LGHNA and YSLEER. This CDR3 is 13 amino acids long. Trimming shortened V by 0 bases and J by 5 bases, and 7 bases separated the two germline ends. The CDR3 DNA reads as TGCGCCAGCAGCCAAGATCACCGGACTGAAGCTTTCTTT. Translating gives CASSQDHRTEAFF.

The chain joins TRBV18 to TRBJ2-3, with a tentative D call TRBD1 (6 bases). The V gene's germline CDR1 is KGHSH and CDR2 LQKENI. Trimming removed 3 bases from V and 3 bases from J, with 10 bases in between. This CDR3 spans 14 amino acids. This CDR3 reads CASSPWQGTDTQYF. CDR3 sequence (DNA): TGTGCCAGCTCACCTTGGCAGGGGACAGATACGCAGTATTTT.

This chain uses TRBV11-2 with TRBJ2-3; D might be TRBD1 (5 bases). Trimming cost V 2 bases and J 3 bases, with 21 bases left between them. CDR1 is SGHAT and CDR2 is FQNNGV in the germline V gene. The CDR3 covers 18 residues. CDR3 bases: TGTGCCAGCAGCTTAAGATCTCCGCAGGGCATAGGTACAGATACGCAGTATTTT. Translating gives CASSLRSPQGIGTDTQYF.